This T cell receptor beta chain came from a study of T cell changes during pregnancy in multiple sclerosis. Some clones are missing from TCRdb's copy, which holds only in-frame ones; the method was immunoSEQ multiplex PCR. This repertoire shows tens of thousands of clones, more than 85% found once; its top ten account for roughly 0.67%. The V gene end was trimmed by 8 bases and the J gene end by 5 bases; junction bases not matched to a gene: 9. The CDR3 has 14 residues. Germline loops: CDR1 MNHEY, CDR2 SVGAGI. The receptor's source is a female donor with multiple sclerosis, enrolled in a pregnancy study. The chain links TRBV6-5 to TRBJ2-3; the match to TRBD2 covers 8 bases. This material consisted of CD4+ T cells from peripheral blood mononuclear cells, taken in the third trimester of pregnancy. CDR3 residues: CASVGGGLGDTQYF. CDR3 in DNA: TGTGCCAGCGTGGGCGGGGGGCTGGGAGATACGCAGTATTTT.